Following are 18 T cell receptor beta chains from one sample sequenced in a study of blood T cell repertoires in COVID-19. The repertoire was sequenced with immunoSEQ multiplex PCR; TCRdb's copy has only in-frame clones and lacks some. Among some 250,000 clones listed, around 85% were seen once. Sequenced: peripheral blood. These receptors were collected from a woman in her twenties or thirties who had recovered from COVID-19.

This chain connects TRBV7-2 to TRBJ1-2; a possible D gene is TRBD1 (5 bases). CDR3 length equals 17 residues. Germline CDR1 and CDR2: SGHTA and FQGNSA. Trimming left V 3 bases short and J 2 bases short, with 19 bases between. CDR3 DNA: TGTGCCAGCAGCTTTAGGGGAACGACCCACGGGAACTATGGCTACACCTTC. Translation gives CASSFRGTTHGNYGYTF.

This clone was seen once. The gene calls are TRBV5-4 and TRBJ1-4; tentative D call: TRBD1 (6 bases). The CDR3 extends over 15 amino acids. Trimming removed 4 bases from V and 4 bases from J, with 14 bases in between. Germline loops: CDR1 SGHNT, CDR2 YYREEE (reference sequence). CDR3 protein: CASSPGQGRNEKLFF. CDR3 nucleotides: TGTGCCAGCAGCCCGGGCCAGGGGCGTAATGAAAAACTGTTTTTT.

The chain links TRBV7-2 to TRBJ2-1, with D perhaps TRBD1 (7 bases). The germline V and J ends were trimmed by 1 base and 0 bases, with 13 bases remaining between them. The CDR3 is 17 amino acids. CDR1 is SGHTA, CDR2 FQGNSA, per germline. CDR3 amino acids: CASSLVNRGLSYNEQFF. CDR3 nucleotides: TGTGCCAGCAGCTTAGTCAACAGGGGACTCTCCTACAATGAGCAGTTCTTC.

V and J are TRBV4-1 and TRBJ2-5; D is undetermined. CDR1 is MGHRA and CDR2 is YSYEKL in the germline V gene. This CDR3 has 15 amino acids. The V and J ends lost 6 bases and 3 bases respectively, with 17 bases between them. In DNA, the CDR3 is TGCGCCAGCAGACCAGACTTGGCCCCTGAAGAGACCCAGTACTTC. Translated, it gives CASRPDLAPEETQYF.

The table lists this clone with a few counts. This chain links TRBV5-1 with TRBJ2-2; 8 bases fit TRBD1. CDR1 SGHRS and CDR2 YFSETQ come from the germline V gene. With 4 bases clipped from V and 4 bases from J, the junction kept 6 bases outside the gene matches. The CDR3 length is 15 residues. The CDR3 sequence is CASSVWTGSTGELFF. The CDR3 DNA follows: TGCGCCAGCAGCGTTTGGACAGGGAGCACCGGGGAGCTGTTTTTT.

The J gene is TRBJ1-4, the V gene TRBV2; no clear D. From germline, CDR1 is SNHLY and CDR2 FYNNEI. The CDR3 is 14 amino acids. Between the trimmed V and J ends, which lost 6 bases and 8 bases, there was a span of 16 bases. CDR3: CASSRDTVGEKLFF. DNA of the CDR3: TGTGCCAGCAGCCGCGACACCGTCGGAGAAAAACTGTTTTTT.

This chain uses TRBV9 with TRBJ1-2; 7 nucleotides agree with TRBD1. CDR1 and CDR2 from the germline V gene are SGDLS and YYNGEE. J was trimmed by 7 bases and V by 5 bases; bases with no gene match: 11. The CDR3 sequence is 14 residues long. CDR3 DNA: TGTGCCAGCAGAGAGGAGGACAGGCTAGGTGGCTACACCTTC. Amino acid sequence: CASREEDRLGGYTF.

The genes are TRBV11-2 and TRBJ2-5; D remains unclear. V dropped 3 bases and J dropped 5 bases, with 13 bases sitting between them. The CDR3 is made up of 14 amino acids. From germline, CDR1 is SGHAT and CDR2 FQNNGV. The CDR3 sequence is CASSFNTGRETQYF. The CDR3 bases are TGTGCCAGCAGCTTTAACACGGGTAGGGAGACCCAGTACTTC.

The chain couples TRBV5-1 to TRBJ1-1; D perhaps matches TRBD1 (5 bases). Germline loops: CDR1 SGHRS, CDR2 YFSETQ. The CDR3 length is 14 residues. V was pared by 1 base and J by 3 bases, with 10 bases between. CDR3 residues: CASSLWGGDTEAFF. The CDR3 DNA reads TGCGCCAGCAGCTTGTGGGGGGGAGACACTGAAGCTTTCTTT. Full variable domain (remainder filled in from reference TRBV5-1 and TRBJ1-1): KAGVTQTPRYLIKTRGQQVTLSCSPISGHRSVSWYQQTPGQGLQFLFEYFSETQRNKGNFPGRFSGRQFSNSRSEMNVSTLELGDSALYLCASSLWGGDTEAFFGQGTRLTVV.

The chain has TRBV10-2 and TRBJ2-7; TRBD1 matches at 7 bases. V was pared by 4 bases and J by 2 bases, with 2 bases of the junction left unmatched. CDR3 length: 13 residues. Germline assignment: CDR1 WSHSY and CDR2 SAAADI. CDR3 bases: TGCGCCAGCAGTGGGCAGGGGGCCTACGAGCAGTACTTC. The encoded protein is CASSGQGAYEQYF.

The chain combines TRBV2 with TRBJ2-5, with 7 bases lining up with TRBD2. This CDR3 is 15 amino acids long. After removal of 4 bases from V and 1 base from J, the junction contained 6 bases not matched to a gene. Germline V gene sequence: CDR1 SNHLY, CDR2 FYNNEI. This CDR3 is CASSGLAVTQETQYF. In DNA form, the CDR3 reads TGTGCCAGCAGTGGGCTAGCGGTGACCCAAGAGACCCAGTACTTC.

The CDR3 DNA reads as TGTGCCAGCAGTCTGGGCTGGGAGCTGTTTTTT. Its protein is CASSLGWELFF. The chain uses TRBV12-3 or TRBV12-4 and TRBJ2-2; no clear D. This CDR3 has 11 amino acids. V lost 5 bases, J lost 9 bases, and 7 bases lay in between.

Only one count was recorded for this clone. The chain combines TRBV6-5 with TRBJ1-2, with TRBD1 matching over 7 bases. Germline V CDR1 and CDR2: MNHEY, SVGAGI. The ends lost 0 bases at V and 4 bases at J; junction bases unmatched: 5. The CDR3 has 15 amino acids. CDR3 sequence reads: CASSYSGGEIYGYTF. The CDR3 bases are TGTGCCAGCAGTTACTCAGGGGGCGAGATCTATGGCTACACCTTC.

The chain uses TRBV28 and TRBJ1-6, with D unresolved. The CDR3 is 17 amino acids. CDR1 MDHEN and CDR2 SYDVKM come from the germline V gene. V dropped 7 bases and J dropped 0 bases, with 16 bases sitting between them. CDR3 sequence: CASIAEAGSSYNSPLHF. CDR3 nucleotides: TGTGCCAGCATCGCGGAGGCGGGAAGCTCCTATAATTCACCCCTCCACTTT.

The chain carries TRBV7-2 and TRBJ1-6, with a possible D match to TRBD1 (6 bases). The CDR3 has 17 residues. Germline CDR1 reads SGHTA; CDR2 reads FQGNSA. V was cut by 4 bases and J by 7 bases, with 20 bases left in between. CDR3 DNA: TGTGCCAGCAGCTCCCCCAGGGGTCAAGCCGGAAATTCACCCCTCCACTTT. As protein: CASSSPRGQAGNSPLHF.

The rearrangement joins TRBV18 to TRBJ1-1; D may be TRBD1 (5 bases). V was pared by 1 base and J by 4 bases, with 10 bases between. Germline loops: CDR1 KGHSH, CDR2 LQKENI. This CDR3 region has 14 residues. In nucleotides, the CDR3 is TGTGCCAGCTCACCACAGGGGTCCCCCACTGAAGCTTTCTTT. Its translation: CASSPQGSPTEAFF.

This clone was recorded a few times. The chain employs TRBV6-5 and TRBJ1-1; a weak D match, TRBD1 (6 bases). Germline assignment: CDR1 MNHEY and CDR2 SVGAGI. The ends were cut back, 3 bases at V and 9 bases at J, with 17 bases in the middle. The CDR3 spans 14 residues. The CDR3 DNA is TGTGCCAGCAGTTATACGGGGGGCGGGACGCAAGCTTTCTTT. Translation: CASSYTGGGTQAFF.

The chain recombines TRBV13 with TRBJ1-3; the D gene is possibly TRBD1 (5 bases). The germline V gene encodes CDR1 PRHDT and CDR2 FYEKMQ (reference sequence). Trimming stripped 5 bases from V and 0 bases from J, with 17 bases between. The CDR3 extends over 17 amino acids. In nucleotides, the CDR3 is TGTGCCAGCAGCACCCTCCAGGGAGGGCCCTCTGGAAACACCATATATTTT. This sequence encodes CASSTLQGGPSGNTIYF.